This entry lists 21 T cell receptor beta chains sequenced from one sample in a study of response to subunit inactivated influenza vaccine. TCRdb itself ran the RT-PCR reads through MiXCR, one entry per CDR3 protein. The table lists over 800,000 distinct CDR3 sequences, around 21% of them singletons. Sequences were derived from PBMCs from blood, sampled 5 to 6 days after vaccination. These receptor sequences come from a man between 50 and 59 years old who received an inactivated influenza vaccine.

This clonotype appeared a few times. The chain employs TRBV12-3 or TRBV12-4 and TRBJ2-1; perhaps TRBD1 as D (5 bases). The CDR3 is 14 amino acids. V gave up 6 bases and J gave up 0 bases, with 9 bases separating them. The CDR3 DNA reads TGTGCCAGCAGGAGTGACAGCTCCTACAATGAGCAGTTCTTC. Translated: CASRSDSSYNEQFF.

This chain uses TRBV4-1 with TRBJ1-6; D unresolved. Germline V gene lookup returns CDR1 MGHRA and CDR2 YSYEKL. This CDR3 has 15 residues. V was shortened by 2 bases and J by 7 bases, with 12 bases between the two germline ends. In DNA, the CDR3 is TGCGCCAGCAGCCAACTACGGACGGTCAATTCACCCCTCCACTTT. Amino acid sequence: CASSQLRTVNSPLHF.

This clonotype was picked up a small number of times. This chain connects TRBV4-3 to TRBJ2-5; unclear D gene. Germline assignment: CDR1 LGHNA and CDR2 YSLEER. This CDR3 is built from 15 residues. Between the trimmed V and J ends, which lost 1 base and 4 bases, there was a span of 13 bases. CDR3 bases: TGCGCCAGCAGCCAAGCGGGCACCCTGGGAGAGACCCAGTACTTC. Its translation: CASSQAGTLGETQYF.

Concerning this clonotype: Sequence at one end of the junction differs from germline and may be a read error. The chain has TRBV12-3 or TRBV12-4 and TRBJ2-1, with 7 bases identical to TRBD1. The length of the CDR3 is 13 residues. CDR3 loop: CASSEHRDSEQIF. CDR3 coding DNA: TGTGCCAGCAGTGAGCACCGGGACAGTGAGCAGATCTTC.

This clonotype was seen a few times. This chain joins TRBV10-3 and TRBJ1-6, with 7 bases identical to TRBD1. The CDR3 has 13 residues. Germline loops: CDR1 ENHRY, CDR2 SYGVKD. V was clipped by 4 bases and J by 7 bases; unmatched bases: 1. Written as DNA, the CDR3 is TGTGCCATCAGTGGAGGGGGCAATTCACCCCTCCACTTT. It translates to CAISGGGNSPLHF.

V and J are TRBV5-1 and TRBJ2-1; the match to TRBD1 covers 9 bases. Trimming at V came to 4 bases and at J to 6 bases, leaving 5 bases not matched to a gene. The CDR3 spans 14 residues. Germline CDR1 reads SGHRS; CDR2 reads YFSETQ. This chain's CDR3 is CASSPGTGSNEQFF. CDR3 bases: TGCGCCAGCAGCCCTGGGACAGGGAGCAATGAGCAGTTCTTC.

The sample holds a few counts of this clonotype. The gene calls are TRBV20-1 and TRBJ1-1; tentative D call: TRBD1 (6 bases). The CDR3 length is 11 residues. Germline assignment: CDR1 DFQATT and CDR2 SNEGSKA (reference sequence). Trimming took off 2 bases at V and 7 bases at J, with 8 bases between the two ends. The CDR3 is CSARPDSEAFF. CDR3 coding DNA: TGCAGTGCTAGACCGGACAGTGAAGCTTTCTTT.

The table lists this clonotype with a few counts. This chain links TRBV12-3 or TRBV12-4 with TRBJ2-3, with TRBD1 as a possible D gene (6 bases). The CDR3 covers 13 residues. V was trimmed by 2 bases and J by 5 bases, leaving 8 bases between them. The CDR3 coding sequence is TGTGCCAGCAGTTTATCCAGGGGAGATACGCAGTATTTT. Protein sequence: CASSLSRGDTQYF.

In this sample, this clonotype turned up once. This chain links TRBV9 with TRBJ2-1; D remains unclear. From germline, CDR1 is SGDLS and CDR2 YYNGEE. CDR3 length: 14 residues. V lost 0 bases and J 6 bases, leaving 10 bases between the germline ends. CDR3 DNA: TGTGCCAGCAGCGTAGCTCCGGAGCTCAATGAGCAGTTCTTC. Protein: CASSVAPELNEQFF. Filled out from reference TRBV9 and TRBJ2-1, the complete variable domain reads DSGVTQTPKHLITATGQRVTLRCSPRSGDLSVYWYQQSLDQGLQFLIQYYNGEERAKGNILERFSAQQFPDLHSELNLSSLELGDSALYFCASSVAPELNEQFFGPGTRLTVL.

This clonotype was seen repeatedly, ten times or more. This chain uses TRBV12-3 or TRBV12-4 with TRBJ2-7; 7 bases map to TRBD2. Losses at the gene ends were 0 bases for V and 4 bases for J; bases not matched to a gene: 6. The CDR3 is 15 residues long. CDR3 in amino acids: CASSLAGGPSYEQYF. The CDR3 bases are TGTGCCAGCAGTTTAGCGGGAGGGCCCTCTTACGAGCAGTACTTC.

On this clonotype itself: The junction differs from germline at one of its ends, possibly a read error. In DNA, the CDR3 is TGTGCCAGCCGCCGGGGGGCAGGCCACGGAGTTTTC. It translates to CASRRGAGHGVF. The chain combines TRBV28 with TRBJ2-7; the D gene is possibly TRBD2 (7 bases). The CDR3 consists of 12 residues. Germline CDR1 MDHEN, CDR2 SYDVKM.

The chain has TRBV3-1 and TRBJ2-7; 15 bases line up with TRBD2. Per germline, CDR1 LGHDT and CDR2 YNNKEL (reference sequence). The CDR3 is 15 residues long. After removal of 4 bases from V and 6 bases from J, the junction contained 4 bases not matched to a gene. CDR3 protein: CASSLGLAGGIEQYF. In nucleotides, the CDR3 is TGTGCCAGCAGCCTGGGACTAGCGGGAGGAATCGAGCAGTACTTC.

This rearrangement joins TRBV18 to TRBJ2-7; 8 nucleotides match TRBD1. Germline CDR1 KGHSH, CDR2 LQKENI. This CDR3 spans 15 amino acids. V was clipped by 0 bases and J by 4 bases; unmatched bases: 5. The CDR3 DNA sequence: TGTGCCAGCTCACCACCTCCAGGGGGCGAGTACGAGCAGTACTTC. Protein product: CASSPPPGGEYEQYF.

This clonotype has a handful of counts. CDR3 residues: CASSDGTGMNTEAFF. As DNA, the CDR3 is TGCGCCAGCAGCGACGGGACAGGGATGAACACTGAAGCTTTCTTT. J is TRBJ1-1 and V is TRBV5-1; 9 bases align to TRBD1. The V and J ends lost 4 bases and 0 bases, in that order; junction bases with no gene match: 4. CDR1 is SGHRS, CDR2 YFSETQ, per germline. There are 15 residues in the CDR3.

J is TRBJ2-7 and V is TRBV10-3, with 9 nucleotides matching TRBD1. Trimming removed 6 bases from V and 0 bases from J; junction bases left unmatched: 3. This CDR3 is built from 14 residues. Germline CDR1 is ENHRY and CDR2 is SYGVKD. CDR3 sequence reads: CAIRGTGHSYEQYF. CDR3 nucleotides: TGTGCCATCAGGGGGACAGGGCACTCCTACGAGCAGTACTTC.

The chain uses TRBV11-2 and TRBJ2-5; D is possibly TRBD1 or TRBD2 (6 bases each). The V gene's germline CDR1 is SGHAT and CDR2 FQNNGV. CDR3 length: 15 amino acids. Trimming took off 3 bases at V and 4 bases at J, with 15 bases between the two ends. In DNA form, the CDR3 reads TGTGCCAGCAGCTTGATGGGGGGCGCAGGAGAGACCCAGTACTTC. This encodes CASSLMGGAGETQYF.

The V call is TRBV7-2, the J call TRBJ2-1; no firm D call. V dropped 0 bases and J dropped 9 bases, with 9 bases sitting between them. The CDR3 consists of 13 residues. Germline V gene data show CDR1 as SGHTA and CDR2 as FQGNSA. This CDR3 reads CASSLALDGEQFF. In nucleotides, the CDR3 is TGTGCCAGCAGCTTAGCTTTGGATGGTGAGCAGTTCTTC.

This clonotype was seen a few times. The CDR3: CASRAGAEKLFF. CDR3 in DNA: TGTGCCAGCAGGGCAGGGGCTGAAAAACTGTTTTTT. The chain recombines TRBV12-3 or TRBV12-4 with TRBJ1-4; a weak D match, TRBD1 (6 bases). This CDR3 spans 12 amino acids. The V and J ends lost 6 bases and 7 bases respectively, with 9 bases between them.

This clonotype came up a few times. This sequence joins TRBV10-3 and TRBJ1-2; TRBD1 might be the D (5 bases). Germline lookup yields CDR1 ENHRY and CDR2 SYGVKD. Trimming stripped 6 bases from V and 8 bases from J, with 16 bases between. The CDR3 runs to 13 residues. CDR3 region: CAIRDGEWDGYTF. The CDR3 nucleotides read TGTGCCATCAGGGACGGGGAATGGGACGGCTACACCTTC.

The rearrangement joins TRBV12-3 or TRBV12-4 to TRBJ2-2; 8 positions agree with TRBD1. This CDR3 has 14 residues. Trimming took 7 bases from V and 8 from J; bases not matched to a gene: 9. The CDR3 loop reads CASTILQGEGELFF. In nucleotides, the CDR3 is TGTGCCAGCACCATTCTACAGGGGGAAGGGGAGCTGTTTTTT.

A few counts support this clonotype. V and J are TRBV29-1 and TRBJ2-1; D is undetermined. The CDR3 sequence is 13 residues long. Germline V gives CDR1 SQVTM, CDR2 ANQGSEA. Trimming took off 7 bases at V and 0 bases at J, with 10 bases between the two ends. Written as DNA, the CDR3 is TGCAGCGGCTCCCCTATCTCCTACAATGAGCAGTTCTTC. Translated: CSGSPISYNEQFF.